The clone carrying this T cell receptor (beta chain) was seen a few times. The antigen is undetermined. The sample originates from a study of Graves' ophthalmopathy and Graves' hyperthyroidism. Study outcomes and limitations: A roughly 81% specificity and about 90% sensitivity were achieved by a 13-signature model that separated ophthalmopathy from stable hyperthyroidism.

For repertoire sequencing, the TCR beta CDR3 regions were amplified from RNA transcripts. HTBI primers were used in a first-round RT-PCR, which preceded a second-round multiplex PCR. TCRdb reprocessed the multiplex PCR reads via MiXCR and lists one record per CDR3 protein. The sample has some 350,000 distinct CDR3 sequences, approximately 17% seen once; the top ten hold approximately 2.4%. Hyperthyroidism counted as stable given no ophthalmopathy within 18 months of follow-up. The authors enrolled newly diagnosed hyperthyroidism patients aged 18 to 65 with under 2 months' duration. Thyroid ultrasound, orbital computed tomography, TRAb, serum thyroxine and clinical symptoms formed the basis of diagnosis. Germline CDR1 SGHTA, CDR2 FQGTGA. With 4 bases clipped from V and 9 bases from J, the junction kept 18 bases outside the gene matches. The CDR3 spans 18 residues.

The clonotype originates from an adult woman with stable Graves' hyperthyroidism. What was sequenced was peripheral blood. The J gene is TRBJ2-1, the V gene TRBV7-3; TRBD2 matches 10 bases. This CDR3 is CASSSREPSGSLFFEQFF. The DNA of the CDR3 is TGTGCCAGCAGCTCAAGGGAACCTAGCGGGAGCCTGTTTTTTGAGCAGTTCTTC.